The rows below give T cell receptor beta chains drawn from one sample of a study of cytomegalovirus exposure and HLA in healthy donors. Sequenced by immunoSEQ multiplex PCR; TCRdb stores in-frame clones only, minus some. The sample lists hundreds of thousands of clones; 70% to 85% were seen once. Sequencing was performed on PBMCs. These receptors were collected from a male donor in good health and CMV-seronegative. The CDR3 runs from the conserved cysteine through the conserved F or W. A D gene is named only where the DNA matches it firmly. Part of the rows lack a size; the others show once, few, many or a class for expanded clones.

CDR3nt	CDR3aa	d_gene	j_gene	v_gene	abundance
TGTGCCAGCAGCCCACAGGGGAGGGAGACCCAGTACTTC	CASSPQGRETQYF	-	TRBJ2-5	TRBV14	few
TGTGCCATCAGTGCACCCGGCGGGAGCTCCTACGAGCAGTACTTC	CAISAPGGSSYEQYF	TRBD2	TRBJ2-7	TRBV10-3	-
TGTGCCAGCAGCTCCCGAACGGACAATGAGCAGTTCTTC	CASSSRTDNEQFF	-	TRBJ2-1	TRBV7-6	-
TGCAGCGTTGACGCAGATACGCAGTATTTT	CSVDADTQYF	-	TRBJ2-3	TRBV29-1	once
TGTGCCAGTAGTGATAAACTAGCGGTTCGGGAGACCCAGTACTTC	CASSDKLAVRETQYF	TRBD2	TRBJ2-5	TRBV19	-
TGTGCCAGCAGGGGGACAGGGTCCTACGAGCAGTACTTC	CASRGTGSYEQYF	TRBD1	TRBJ2-7	TRBV6-1	-
TGTGCCAGCAGCAAAAGCAGCGGGGGCTTTCTCAATGAGCAGTTCTTC	CASSKSSGGFLNEQFF	TRBD2	TRBJ2-1	TRBV7-9	-
TGCGCCAGCGGACAGGGCTCTGGAAACACCATATATTTT	CASGQGSGNTIYF	TRBD1	TRBJ1-3	TRBV10-1	-
TGTGCCAGCAGTGAGGTGGGGCGCGGTGAAAAACTGTTTTTT	CASSEVGRGEKLFF	-	TRBJ1-4	TRBV25-1	once
TGTGCCAGCAGTAAGACTAGCGGTTACAATGAGCAGTTCTTC	CASSKTSGYNEQFF	TRBD2	TRBJ2-1	TRBV6-5	-
TGCGCCAGCAGCTTGACTAGCAGGGTGTCAGATACGCAGTATTTT	CASSLTSRVSDTQYF	-	TRBJ2-3	TRBV5-1	-
TGCGCCAGCAGCCGTGGTGGGGGCAGCTCCTACGAGCAGTACTTC	CASSRGGGSSYEQYF	-	TRBJ2-7	TRBV4-1	-
TGTGCCAGCAGTATCCAGACAGGGACTGAAAAACTGTTTTTT	CASSIQTGTEKLFF	TRBD1	TRBJ1-4	TRBV27	-
TGTGCCAGCAGTTACGGGACAGAGCAGTTCTTC	CASSYGTEQFF	-	TRBJ2-1	TRBV6-6	-
TGTGCCAGCAGTGAGGCCCCACTAGCGGGAGGGCCATCAGGTAATGAGCAGTTCTTC	CASSEAPLAGGPSGNEQFF	TRBD2	TRBJ2-1	TRBV6-4	-
TGTGCCACCCGGGGGTGGACGCGACGGCGGGATGAAAAACTGTTTTTT	CATRGWTRRRDEKLFF	-	TRBJ1-4	TRBV2	-
TGTGCCAGCAGCGCATCTCCAACAGGAGACAACTATGGCTACACCTTC	CASSASPTGDNYGYTF	-	TRBJ1-2	TRBV9	-
TGTGCCAGCAGCATCGACAGGGGCTATGGCTACACCTTC	CASSIDRGYGYTF	TRBD1	TRBJ1-2	TRBV5-6	-
TGTGCCAGTAAACCCCGGACAGGGGGCCTCTCTGGAAACACCATATATTTT	CASKPRTGGLSGNTIYF	TRBD1	TRBJ1-3	TRBV19	-
TGTGCCTCCCGACAGGGACCCTACGAGCAGTACTTC	CASRQGPYEQYF	TRBD1	TRBJ2-7	TRBV30	once
TGTGCCAGCAGCCCGCAATGGGCTAGCGGGATTAACAATGAGCAGTTCTTC	CASSPQWASGINNEQFF	TRBD2	TRBJ2-1	TRBV7-9	-
TGTGCCAGCAGCTTGCCCACCACCGGGACAAGCTCCTACGAGCAGTACTTC	CASSLPTTGTSSYEQYF	-	TRBJ2-7	TRBV5-4	-
TGTGCCACCAGCAGAGGGACACGCTATTCTAACTATGGCTACACCTTC	CATSRGTRYSNYGYTF	-	TRBJ1-2	TRBV15	-
TGTGCCAGCAGCCGTAGCGGGAGCTCTCTCCTCGAGCAGTACTTC	CASSRSGSSLLEQYF	TRBD2	TRBJ2-7	TRBV7-9	few
TGTGCCAGCAGTTTATCTACCAGGGGGCAAGAGACCCAGTACTTC	CASSLSTRGQETQYF	TRBD1	TRBJ2-5	TRBV27	-
TGCGCCAGCAGCTTGGTTGCGTCGAAAAGCACAGATACGCAGTATTTT	CASSLVASKSTDTQYF	-	TRBJ2-3	TRBV5-1	-
TGTGCCAGTAGTATAAGGCCAGGGGGAACTGAAGCTTTCTTT	CASSIRPGGTEAFF	TRBD1	TRBJ1-1	TRBV19	-
TGTGCCAGCAGCGAGACAGGATACGAGCAGTACTTC	CASSETGYEQYF	-	TRBJ2-7	TRBV28	few